This T cell receptor (beta chain) was sequenced in a study of cytomegalovirus exposure and HLA in healthy donors. For the study at large: Counted in an early data release were approximately 85 million unique TCRs from HLA-typed donors.

In the PCR, 60 Vbeta and 13 Jbeta primers were used. Data came from immunoSEQ multiplex PCR; TCRdb stores just in-frame clones and leaves some out. The sample comprises roughly 97,000 clones, approximately 73% of which are singletons, and about 3.7% rests with the top ten. Regarding the study as a whole: About 87% or about 30% of the time was how often most TCR beta V segments were productive, according to an earlier analysis.

With respect to this clone: Its antigen is unknown.

V was pared by 1 base and J by 3 bases, with 10 bases between. This CDR3 contains 15 residues. The germline CDR1 and CDR2 sequences are LGHNA and YSLEER. The J gene is TRBJ2-1, the V gene TRBV4-3, with unresolved D. Sequenced: PBMCs. The sequence derives from a man aged 35 to 55 in good health and CMV-seronegative. CDR3 DNA: TGCGCCAGCAGCCAAGGTGGTAGTGGCTACAATGAGCAGTTCTTC. This gives the protein CASSQGGSGYNEQFF.